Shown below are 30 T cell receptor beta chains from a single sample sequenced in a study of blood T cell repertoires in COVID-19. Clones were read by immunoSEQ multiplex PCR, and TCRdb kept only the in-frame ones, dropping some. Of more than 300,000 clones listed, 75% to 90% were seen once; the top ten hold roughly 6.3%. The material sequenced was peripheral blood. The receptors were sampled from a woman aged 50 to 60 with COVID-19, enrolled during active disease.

The DNA of the CDR3 is TGTGCCAGCTCACTCCGGGACTCCTATTTCAATCAGCCCCAGCATTTT. As protein: CASSLRDSYFNQPQHF. The V gene is TRBV18, the J gene TRBJ1-5; D is perhaps TRBD1 (5 bases). Germline-derived CDR1 and CDR2 are KGHSH and LQKENI. Trimming shortened V by 4 bases and J by 3 bases, and 16 bases separated the two germline ends. The CDR3 spans 16 residues.

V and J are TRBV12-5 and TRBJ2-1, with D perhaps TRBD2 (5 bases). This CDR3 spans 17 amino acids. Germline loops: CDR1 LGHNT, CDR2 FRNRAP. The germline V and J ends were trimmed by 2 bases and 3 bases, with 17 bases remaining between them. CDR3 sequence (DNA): TGTGCTAGTGGTTTGATTCCCTCCGGACTTATCTACAATGAGCAGTTCTTC. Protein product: CASGLIPSGLIYNEQFF.

CDR3 sequence reads: CSARDGGRQYF. In nucleotides, the CDR3 is TGCAGTGCTAGAGATGGAGGGAGGCAGTACTTC. The V gene is TRBV20-1, the J gene TRBJ2-7; D is perhaps TRBD2 (6 bases). The CDR3 extends over 11 amino acids. Germline values: CDR1 DFQATT, CDR2 SNEGSKA (reference sequence). Trimming took 0 bases from V and 9 from J, leaving 9 bases between them.

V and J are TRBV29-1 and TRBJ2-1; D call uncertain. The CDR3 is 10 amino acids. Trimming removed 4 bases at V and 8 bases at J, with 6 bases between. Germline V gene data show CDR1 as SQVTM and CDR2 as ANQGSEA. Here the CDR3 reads CSVGSYEQFF. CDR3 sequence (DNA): TGCAGCGTTGGTTCCTATGAGCAGTTCTTC.

The CDR3 reads CASSHSGSVSYEQYF. The CDR3, as DNA: TGTGCCAGCAGCCATAGCGGGAGTGTCTCCTACGAGCAGTACTTC. The V gene is TRBV6-2 or TRBV6-3, the J gene TRBJ2-7, with 9 bases matching TRBD2. Germline CDR1 MNHEY, CDR2 SVGEGT. V was clipped by 6 bases and J by 0 bases; unmatched bases: 6. The CDR3 loop spans 15 amino acids.

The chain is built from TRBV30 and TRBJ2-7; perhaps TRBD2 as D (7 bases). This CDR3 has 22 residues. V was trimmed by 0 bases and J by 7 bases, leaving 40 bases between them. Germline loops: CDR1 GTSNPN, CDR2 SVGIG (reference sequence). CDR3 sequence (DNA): TGTGCCTGGAGTGTTGACAGGATTCCTTACGGACCCTCGGGAGGCGCGGCAAGGGAGCAGTACTTC. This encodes CAWSVDRIPYGPSGGAAREQYF.

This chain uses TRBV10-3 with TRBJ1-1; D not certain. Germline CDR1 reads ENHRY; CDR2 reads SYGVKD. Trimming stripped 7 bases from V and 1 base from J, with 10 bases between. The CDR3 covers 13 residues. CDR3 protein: CAINWRENTEAFF. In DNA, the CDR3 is TGTGCCATCAACTGGCGGGAGAACACTGAAGCTTTCTTT.

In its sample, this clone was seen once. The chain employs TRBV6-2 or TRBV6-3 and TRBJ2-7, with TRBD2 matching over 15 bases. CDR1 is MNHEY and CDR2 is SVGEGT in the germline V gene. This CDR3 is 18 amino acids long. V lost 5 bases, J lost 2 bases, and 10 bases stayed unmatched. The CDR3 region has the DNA TGTGCCAGCAGTCCAAGGACTAGCGGGAGGGTTGTACCCTACGAGCAGTACTTC. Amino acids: CASSPRTSGRVVPYEQYF.

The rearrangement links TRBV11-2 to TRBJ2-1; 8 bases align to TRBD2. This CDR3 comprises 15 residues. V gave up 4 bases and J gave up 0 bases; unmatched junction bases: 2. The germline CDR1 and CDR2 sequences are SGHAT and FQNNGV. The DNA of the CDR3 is TGTGCCAGCAGCTCCGGGGGGGTCTCCTACAATGAGCAGTTCTTC. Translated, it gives CASSSGGVSYNEQFF.

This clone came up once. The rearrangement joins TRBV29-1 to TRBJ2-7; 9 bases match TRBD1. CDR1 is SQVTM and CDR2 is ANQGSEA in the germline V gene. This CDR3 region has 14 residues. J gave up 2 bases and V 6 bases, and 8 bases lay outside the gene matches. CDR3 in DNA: TGCAGCGTCACGGACAGGGGAGCACCCTACGAGCAGTACTTC. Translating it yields CSVTDRGAPYEQYF.

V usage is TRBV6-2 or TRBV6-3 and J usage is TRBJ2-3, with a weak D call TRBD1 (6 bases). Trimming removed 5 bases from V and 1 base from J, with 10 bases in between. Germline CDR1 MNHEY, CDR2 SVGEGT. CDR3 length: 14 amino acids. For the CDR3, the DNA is TGTGCCAGCAGTCCATGGACAGGCACAGATACGCAGTATTTT. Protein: CASSPWTGTDTQYF.

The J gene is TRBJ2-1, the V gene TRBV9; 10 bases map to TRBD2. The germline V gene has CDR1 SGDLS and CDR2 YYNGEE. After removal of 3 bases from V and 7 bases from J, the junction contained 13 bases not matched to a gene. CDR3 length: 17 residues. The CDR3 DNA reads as TGTGCCAGCAGCGCTGAAATTTCAAGCGGGAGGGGTAATGAGCAGTTCTTC. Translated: CASSAEISSGRGNEQFF. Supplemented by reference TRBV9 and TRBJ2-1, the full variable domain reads DSGVTQTPKHLITATGQRVTLRCSPRSGDLSVYWYQQSLDQGLQFLIQYYNGEERAKGNILERFSAQQFPDLHSELNLSSLELGDSALYFCASSAEISSGRGNEQFFGPGTRLTVL.

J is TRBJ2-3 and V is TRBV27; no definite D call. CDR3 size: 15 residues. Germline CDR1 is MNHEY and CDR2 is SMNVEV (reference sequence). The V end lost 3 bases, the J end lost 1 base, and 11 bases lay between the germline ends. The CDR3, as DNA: TGTGCCAGCAGTTTTGGTAGAGCTGGCACAGATACGCAGTATTTT. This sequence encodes CASSFGRAGTDTQYF.

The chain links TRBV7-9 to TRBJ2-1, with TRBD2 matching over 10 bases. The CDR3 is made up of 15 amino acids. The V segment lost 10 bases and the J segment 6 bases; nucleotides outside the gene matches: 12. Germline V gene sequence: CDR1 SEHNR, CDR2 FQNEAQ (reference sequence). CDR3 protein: CANPPGTSGINEQFF. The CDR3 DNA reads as TGTGCCAACCCTCCGGGTACTAGCGGGATCAATGAGCAGTTCTTC.

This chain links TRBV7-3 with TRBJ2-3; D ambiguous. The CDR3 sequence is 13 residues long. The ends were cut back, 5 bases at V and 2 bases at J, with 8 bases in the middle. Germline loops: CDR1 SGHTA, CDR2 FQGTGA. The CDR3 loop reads CASSLLFTDTQYF. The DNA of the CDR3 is TGTGCCAGCAGCCTCCTCTTCACAGATACGCAGTATTTT.

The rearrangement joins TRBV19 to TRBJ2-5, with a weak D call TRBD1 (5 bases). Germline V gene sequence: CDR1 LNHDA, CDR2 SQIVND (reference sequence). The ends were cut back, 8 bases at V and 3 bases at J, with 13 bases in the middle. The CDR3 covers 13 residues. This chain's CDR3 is CASAQVLKETQYF. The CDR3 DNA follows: TGTGCCAGTGCACAGGTGTTAAAAGAGACCCAGTACTTC.

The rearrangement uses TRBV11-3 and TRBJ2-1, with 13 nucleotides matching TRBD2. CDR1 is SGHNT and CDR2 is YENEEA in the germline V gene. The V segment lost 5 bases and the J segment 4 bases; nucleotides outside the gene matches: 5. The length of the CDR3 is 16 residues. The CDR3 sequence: CASSPRGLAGYNEQFF. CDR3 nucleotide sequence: TGTGCCAGCAGCCCAAGGGGACTAGCGGGGTACAATGAGCAGTTCTTC.

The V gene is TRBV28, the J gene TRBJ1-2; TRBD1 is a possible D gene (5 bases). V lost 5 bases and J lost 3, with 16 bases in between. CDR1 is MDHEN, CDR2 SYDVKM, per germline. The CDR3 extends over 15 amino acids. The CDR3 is CASSPQLGRDYGYTF. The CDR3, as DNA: TGTGCCAGCAGTCCACAACTCGGCAGGGACTATGGCTACACCTTC.

The CDR3 DNA sequence: TGCGCCAGCAGTCAATCTGGAGCCAGCTCCTACAATGAGCAGTTCTTC. This gives the protein CASSQSGASSYNEQFF. This rearrangement joins TRBV23-1 to TRBJ2-1; no clear D gene. TRBV23-1 belongs to the ORF category, with a function that is uncertain. CDR3 length equals 16 residues. The V end was cut by 0 bases, the J end by 0 bases, with 9 bases between.

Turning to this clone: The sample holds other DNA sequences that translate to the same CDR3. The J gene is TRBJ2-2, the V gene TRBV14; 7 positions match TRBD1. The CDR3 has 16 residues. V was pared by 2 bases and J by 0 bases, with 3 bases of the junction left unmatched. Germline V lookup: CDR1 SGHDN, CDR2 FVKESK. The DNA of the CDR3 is TGTGCCAGCAGCCAACGGACAGGCGCGAACACCGGGGAGCTGTTTTTT. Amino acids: CASSQRTGANTGELFF. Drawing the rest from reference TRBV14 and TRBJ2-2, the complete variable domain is EAGVTQFPSHSVIEKGQTVTLRCDPISGHDNLYWYRRVMGKEIKFLLHFVKESKQDESGMPNNRFLAERTGGTYSTLKVQPAELEDSGVYFCASSQRTGANTGELFFGEGSRLTVL.

CDR3 region: CASSVGSSGPNTGELFF. Written as DNA, the CDR3 is TGTGCCAGCAGCGTGGGTAGTAGCGGCCCGAACACCGGGGAGCTGTTTTTT. The chain links TRBV9 to TRBJ2-2; possible D gene TRBD2, 6 bases. Trimming left V 2 bases short and J 0 bases short, with 14 bases between. This CDR3 is 17 amino acids long. Germline values: CDR1 SGDLS, CDR2 YYNGEE. The full variable domain, in which reference TRBV9 and TRBJ2-2 provide the parts outside the CDR3, is DSGVTQTPKHLITATGQRVTLRCSPRSGDLSVYWYQQSLDQGLQFLIQYYNGEERAKGNILERFSAQQFPDLHSELNLSSLELGDSALYFCASSVGSSGPNTGELFFGEGSRLTVL.

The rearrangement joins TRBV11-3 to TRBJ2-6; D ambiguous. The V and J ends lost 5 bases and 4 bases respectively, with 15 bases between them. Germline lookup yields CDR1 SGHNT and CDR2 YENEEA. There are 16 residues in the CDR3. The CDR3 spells CASSHSGAQGANVLTF. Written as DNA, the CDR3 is TGTGCCAGCAGCCATTCCGGAGCGCAGGGGGCCAACGTCCTGACTTTC.

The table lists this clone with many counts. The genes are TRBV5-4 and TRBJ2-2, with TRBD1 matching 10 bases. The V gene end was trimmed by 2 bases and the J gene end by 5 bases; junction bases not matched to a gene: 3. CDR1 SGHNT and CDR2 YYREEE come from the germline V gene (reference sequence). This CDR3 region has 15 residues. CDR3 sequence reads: CASSFWTGGTGELFF. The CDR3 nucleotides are TGTGCCAGCAGCTTTTGGACAGGGGGGACCGGGGAGCTGTTTTTT.

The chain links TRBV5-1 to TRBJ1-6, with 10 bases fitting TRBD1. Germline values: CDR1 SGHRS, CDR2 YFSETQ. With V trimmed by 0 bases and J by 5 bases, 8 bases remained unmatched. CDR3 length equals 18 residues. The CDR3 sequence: CASSLVVSGTGDNSPLHF. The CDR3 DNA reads TGCGCCAGCAGCTTGGTCGTCTCCGGGACAGGGGATAATTCACCCCTCCACTTT.

CDR3 amino acids: CASPKSSGQNTDTQYF. For the CDR3, the DNA is TGTGCCAGCCCGAAGTCCTCGGGACAGAACACAGATACGCAGTATTTT. The J gene is TRBJ2-3, the V gene TRBV18; 7 bases align to TRBD1. V trimming: 8 bases; J trimming: 2 bases; junction bases outside the gene matches: 13. Germline V CDR1 and CDR2: KGHSH, LQKENI. CDR3 length equals 16 residues.

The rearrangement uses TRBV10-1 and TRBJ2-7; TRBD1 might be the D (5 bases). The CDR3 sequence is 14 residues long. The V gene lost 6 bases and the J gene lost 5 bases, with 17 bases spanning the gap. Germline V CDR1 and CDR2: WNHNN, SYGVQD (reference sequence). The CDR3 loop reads CASSPQQGAHEQYF. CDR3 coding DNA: TGCGCCAGCAGCCCACAGCAGGGTGCCCACGAGCAGTACTTC.

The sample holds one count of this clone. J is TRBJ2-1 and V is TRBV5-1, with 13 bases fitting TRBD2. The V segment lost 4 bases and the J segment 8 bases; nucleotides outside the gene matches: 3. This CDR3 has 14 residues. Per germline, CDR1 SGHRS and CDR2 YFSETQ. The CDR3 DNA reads TGCGCCAGCAGCCGGACTAGCGGGAGCGATGAGCAGTTCTTC. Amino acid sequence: CASSRTSGSDEQFF.

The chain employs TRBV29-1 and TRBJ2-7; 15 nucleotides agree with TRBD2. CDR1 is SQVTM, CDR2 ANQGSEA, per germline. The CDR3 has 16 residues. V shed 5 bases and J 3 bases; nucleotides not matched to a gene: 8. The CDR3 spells CSVSPGLAGGGYEQYF. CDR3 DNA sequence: TGCAGCGTTTCTCCGGGACTAGCGGGAGGTGGCTACGAGCAGTACTTC.

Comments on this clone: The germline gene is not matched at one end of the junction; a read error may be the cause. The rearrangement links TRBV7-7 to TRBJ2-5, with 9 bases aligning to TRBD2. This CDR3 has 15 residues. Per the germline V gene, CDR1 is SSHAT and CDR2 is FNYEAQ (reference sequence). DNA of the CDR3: TGTGCTAGCAGCTTAGGGACTAGCTTTCAAGAGACCCAGTACTTC. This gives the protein CASSLGTSFQETQYF.

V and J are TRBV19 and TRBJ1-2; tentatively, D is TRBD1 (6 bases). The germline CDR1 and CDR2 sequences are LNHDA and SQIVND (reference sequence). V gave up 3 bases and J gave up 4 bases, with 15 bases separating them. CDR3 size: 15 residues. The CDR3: CASSISRGQSYGYTF. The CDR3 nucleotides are TGTGCCAGTAGTATTTCCCGCGGACAGAGCTATGGCTACACCTTC.